A selection of T cell receptor beta chains follows, all from one sample in a study of blood T cell repertoires in COVID-19. Some clones are missing from TCRdb's copy, which holds only in-frame ones; the method was immunoSEQ multiplex PCR. The top ten clones hold approximately 20% of a sample with 45,000 or so clones, about nine tenths of them seen once. Material: peripheral blood. These receptors all come from a woman aged 80 or over in a cohort sampled during active or convalescent COVID-19. Each CDR3 is given with its conserved first and last residue. A D gene is named only where the DNA matches it firmly. Not every row has a clone size; where given, it reads once, few, many or a size class.

CDR3 protein	CDR3 DNA	D gene	V gene	J gene	clone size
CASSLIVRAAGLF	TGTGCCAGCAGCTTGATCGTCCGTGCGGCGGGACTTTTT	.	TRBV5-5	TRBJ1-1	.
CASSFTGYGYTF	TGTGCCAGTAGTTTCACAGGGTATGGCTACACCTTC	.	TRBV19	TRBJ1-2	.
CATSASAYNEQFF	TGTGCCACCAGTGCTAGCGCTTACAATGAGCAGTTCTTC	.	TRBV24-1	TRBJ2-1	few
CASSRGQGRGFYGYTF	TGTGCCAGCAGCAGAGGACAGGGGAGAGGATTTTATGGCTACACCTTC	TRBD1	TRBV5-6	TRBJ1-2	.
CASSLQGGVSNTIYF	TGTGCCAGCAGCCTCCAGGGGGGCGTTTCGAACACCATATATTTT	TRBD1	TRBV7-2	TRBJ1-3	.
CASSLGGSGRGYNEQFF	TGTGCCAGCAGCTTAGGCGGGAGCGGGAGAGGATACAATGAGCAGTTCTTC	TRBD2	TRBV7-8	TRBJ2-1	.
CASTPYDRAYGYTF	TGTGCCAGCACCCCCTACGACAGGGCATATGGCTACACCTTC	TRBD1	TRBV6-6	TRBJ1-2	.
CASSPGGTEAFF	TGTGCCAGCAGCCCAGGGGGCACTGAAGCTTTCTTT	TRBD1	TRBV5-6	TRBJ1-1	.
CASSGALAGGRDEQFF	TGTGCCAGCAGCGGGGCCCTGGCGGGGGGTAGGGATGAGCAGTTCTTC	TRBD2	TRBV9	TRBJ2-1	once
CASSLLSEFGETQYF	TGTGCCAGCAGCTTACTTTCGGAGTTCGGTGAGACCCAGTACTTC	.	TRBV11-2	TRBJ2-5	once
CASSIRDSFGNSPLHF	TGTGCCAGTAGTATCCGGGACTCTTTTGGGAATTCACCCCTCCACTTT	.	TRBV19	TRBJ1-6	.
CASSLQGDTEAFF	TGTGCCAGCAGTCTGCAGGGGGACACTGAAGCTTTCTTT	TRBD1	TRBV6-5	TRBJ1-1	.
CASSEVAEAPLHF	TGTGCCAGCAGTGAGGTAGCGGAGGCACCCCTCCACTTT	.	TRBV2	TRBJ1-6	.
CASSGTTGLNTEAFF	TGCGCCAGCAGCGGAACGACAGGTTTGAACACTGAAGCTTTCTTT	.	TRBV5-1	TRBJ1-1	.
CAIRSPDRRGDTQYF	TGTGCCATCAGGAGCCCGGACAGGAGAGGGGATACGCAGTATTTT	TRBD1	TRBV10-3	TRBJ2-3	.
CSVNGAYNEQFF	TGCAGCGTAAACGGGGCCTACAATGAGCAGTTCTTC	.	TRBV29-1	TRBJ2-1	once
CASSQASLPQFF	TGTGCCAGCAGCCAAGCGTCCCTCCCCCAGTTCTTC	.	TRBV3-1/TRBV3-2	TRBJ2-1	.
CASSMTGAADTQYF	TGTGCCAGTAGTATGACGGGAGCAGCAGATACGCAGTATTTT	.	TRBV19	TRBJ2-3	.
CASSPRTSGISTDTQYF	TGTGCCAGCAGCCCGAGGACTAGCGGGATTTCCACAGATACGCAGTATTTT	TRBD2	TRBV9	TRBJ2-3	once
CASRGGRDGPQHF	TGTGCCAGCCGGGGAGGCCGGGACGGGCCCCAGCATTTT	.	TRBV2	TRBJ1-5	.
CATSDGTSVADTQYF	TGTGCCACCAGTGATGGGACTAGCGTTGCAGATACGCAGTATTTT	TRBD2	TRBV24-1	TRBJ2-3	once
CASSEGQGLYTEAFF	TGTGCCAGCAGTGAGGGACAGGGGCTCTACACTGAAGCTTTCTTT	TRBD1	TRBV2	TRBJ1-1	.